Included here is one T cell receptor beta chain sequence, with context. Its specificity is unknown. This record comes from a study of T cells in Graves' hyperthyroidism and ophthalmopathy. Looking at the study overall: Any treatment followed the collection of peripheral blood at initial diagnosis. Study outcomes and limitations: Onset of ophthalmopathy came a median approximately 6 months after the model predicted it.

The CDR3 covers 14 residues. The ends lost 3 bases at V and 3 bases at J; junction bases unmatched: 5. Germline loops: CDR1 LNHDA, CDR2 SQIVND (reference sequence). Using RNA transcripts as the source, TCR beta CDR3 regions were amplified. When the TCR CDR3 underwent first-round RT-PCR, the HTBI primer set was used. TCRdb independently ran MiXCR on the multiplex PCR reads; one entry per CDR3 protein. The table lists fewer than 850,000 distinct CDR3 sequences, 15% to 20% of them singletons, with around 15% in the top ten. Exclusions: uncontrolled infection, other autoimmune disease, pregnancy, lactation.

V and J are TRBV19 and TRBJ2-7; 7 nucleotides align to TRBD1. Specimen: blood. The sequence was collected from a man aged 45 to 65 with Graves' hyperthyroidism. DNA of the CDR3: TGTGCCAGTAGTATTTCGACAGGGCACTACGAGCAGTACTTC. Its protein is CASSISTGHYEQYF.